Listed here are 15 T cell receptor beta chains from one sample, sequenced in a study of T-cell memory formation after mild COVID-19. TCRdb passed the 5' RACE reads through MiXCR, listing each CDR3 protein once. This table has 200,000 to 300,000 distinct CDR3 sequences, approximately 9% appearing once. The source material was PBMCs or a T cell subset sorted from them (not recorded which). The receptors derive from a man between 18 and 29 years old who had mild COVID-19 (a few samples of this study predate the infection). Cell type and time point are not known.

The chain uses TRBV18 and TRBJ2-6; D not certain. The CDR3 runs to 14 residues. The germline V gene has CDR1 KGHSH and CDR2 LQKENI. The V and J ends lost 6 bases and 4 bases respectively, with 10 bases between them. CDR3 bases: TGTGCCAGCTCGGCGCTCACAGGGGCCAACGTCCTGACTTTC. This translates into CASSALTGANVLTF.

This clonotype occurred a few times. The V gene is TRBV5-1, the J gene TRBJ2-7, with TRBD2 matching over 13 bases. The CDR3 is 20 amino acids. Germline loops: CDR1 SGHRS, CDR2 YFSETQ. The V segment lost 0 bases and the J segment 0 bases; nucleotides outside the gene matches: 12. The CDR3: CASSLGGLAGASSSSYEQYV. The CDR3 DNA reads TGCGCCAGCAGCTTGGGCGGACTAGCGGGGGCCTCATCGAGCTCCTACGAGCAGTACGTC.

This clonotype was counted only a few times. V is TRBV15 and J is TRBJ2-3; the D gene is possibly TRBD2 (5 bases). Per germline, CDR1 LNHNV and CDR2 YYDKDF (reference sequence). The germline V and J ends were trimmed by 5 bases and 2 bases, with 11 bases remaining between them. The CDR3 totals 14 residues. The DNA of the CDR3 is TGTGCCACCAGCCAAGAAGCGGTCACAGATACGCAGTATTTT. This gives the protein CATSQEAVTDTQYF. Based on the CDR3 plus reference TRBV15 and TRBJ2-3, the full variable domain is DAMVIQNPRYQVTQFGKPVTLSCSQTLNHNVMYWYQQKSSQAPKLLFHYYDKDFNNEADTPDNFQSRRPNTSFCFLDIRSPGLGDTAMYLCATSQEAVTDTQYFGPGTRLTVL.

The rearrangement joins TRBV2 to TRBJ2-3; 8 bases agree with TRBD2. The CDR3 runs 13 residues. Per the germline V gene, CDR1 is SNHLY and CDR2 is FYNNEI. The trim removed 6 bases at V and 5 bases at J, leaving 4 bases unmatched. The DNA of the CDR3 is TGTGCCAGCAGCCGGGGGGGCATAGATACGCAGTATTTT. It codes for CASSRGGIDTQYF. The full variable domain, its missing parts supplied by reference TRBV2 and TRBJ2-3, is EPEVTQTPSHQVTQMGQEVILRCVPISNHLYFYWYRQILGQKVEFLVSFYNNEISEKSEIFDDQFSVERPDGSNFTLKIRSTKLEDSAMYFCASSRGGIDTQYFGPGTRLTVL.

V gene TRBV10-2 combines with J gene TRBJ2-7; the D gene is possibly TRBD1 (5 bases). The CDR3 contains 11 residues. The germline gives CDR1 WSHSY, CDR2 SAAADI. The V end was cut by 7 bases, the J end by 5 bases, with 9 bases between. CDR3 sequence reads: CASTAGHEQYF. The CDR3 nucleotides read TGCGCCAGCACGGCAGGGCACGAGCAGTACTTC.

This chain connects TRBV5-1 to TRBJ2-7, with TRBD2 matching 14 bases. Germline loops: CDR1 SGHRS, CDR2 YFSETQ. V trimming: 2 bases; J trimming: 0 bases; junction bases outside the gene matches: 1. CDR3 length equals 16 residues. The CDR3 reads CASSFGTSGSSYEQYF. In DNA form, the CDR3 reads TGCGCCAGCAGCTTCGGGACTAGCGGGAGCTCCTACGAGCAGTACTTC.

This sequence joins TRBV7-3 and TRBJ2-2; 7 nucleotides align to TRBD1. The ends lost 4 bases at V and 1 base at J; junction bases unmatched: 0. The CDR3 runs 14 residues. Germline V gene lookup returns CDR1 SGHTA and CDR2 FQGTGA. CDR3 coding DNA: TGTGCCAGCAGCTGGACAGGGAACACCGGGGAGCTGTTTTTT. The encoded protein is CASSWTGNTGELFF.

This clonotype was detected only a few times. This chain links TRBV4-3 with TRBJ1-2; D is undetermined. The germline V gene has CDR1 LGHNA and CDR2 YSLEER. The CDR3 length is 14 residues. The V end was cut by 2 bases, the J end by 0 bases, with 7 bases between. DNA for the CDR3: TGCGCCAGCAGCCAACTACACACTAACTATGGCTACACCTTC. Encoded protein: CASSQLHTNYGYTF.

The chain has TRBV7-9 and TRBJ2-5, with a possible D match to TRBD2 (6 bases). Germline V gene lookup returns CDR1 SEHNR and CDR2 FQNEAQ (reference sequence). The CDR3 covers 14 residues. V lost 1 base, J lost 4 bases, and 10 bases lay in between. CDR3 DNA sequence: TGTGCCAGCAGCTTAGAGTGGCGGGGAGAGACCCAGTACTTC. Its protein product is CASSLEWRGETQYF.

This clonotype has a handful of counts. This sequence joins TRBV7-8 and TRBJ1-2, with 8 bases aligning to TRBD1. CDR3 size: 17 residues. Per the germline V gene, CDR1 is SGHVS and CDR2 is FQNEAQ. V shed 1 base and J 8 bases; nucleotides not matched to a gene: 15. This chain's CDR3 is CASSLDPTPGQGGGYTF. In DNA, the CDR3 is TGTGCCAGCAGCTTAGATCCCACGCCAGGACAGGGAGGGGGCTACACCTTC.

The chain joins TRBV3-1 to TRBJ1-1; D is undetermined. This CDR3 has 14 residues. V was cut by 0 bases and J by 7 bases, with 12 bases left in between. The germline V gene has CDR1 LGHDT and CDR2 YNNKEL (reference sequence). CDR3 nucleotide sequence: TGTGCCAGCAGCCAAGATCAGAGTCACCTTGAAGCTTTCTTT. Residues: CASSQDQSHLEAFF. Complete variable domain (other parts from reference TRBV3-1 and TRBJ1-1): DTAVSQTPKYLVTQMGNDKSIKCEQNLGHDTMYWYKQDSKKFLKIMFSYNNKELIINETVPNRFSPKSPDKAHLNLHINSLELGDSAVYFCASSQDQSHLEAFFGQGTRLTVV.

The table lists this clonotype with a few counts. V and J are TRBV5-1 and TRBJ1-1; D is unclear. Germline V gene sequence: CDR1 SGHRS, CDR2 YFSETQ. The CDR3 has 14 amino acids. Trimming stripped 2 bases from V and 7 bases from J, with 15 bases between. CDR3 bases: TGCGCCAGCAGCTTAGAGGCCTTTTCCGATGAAGCTTTCTTT. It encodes CASSLEAFSDEAFF.

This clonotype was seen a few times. The CDR3 sequence is CASSLYVTYLYNEQFF. The CDR3 nucleotides are TGTGCCAGCAGCTTATACGTCACGTACCTATACAATGAGCAGTTCTTC. The rearrangement uses TRBV7-3 and TRBJ2-1; no firm D call. V was cut by 2 bases and J by 4 bases, with 15 bases left in between. The length of the CDR3 is 16 residues. The germline V gene encodes CDR1 SGHTA and CDR2 FQGTGA.

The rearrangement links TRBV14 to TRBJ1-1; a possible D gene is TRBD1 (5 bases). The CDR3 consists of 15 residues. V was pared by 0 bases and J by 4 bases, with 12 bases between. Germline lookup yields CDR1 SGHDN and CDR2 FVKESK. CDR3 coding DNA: TGTGCCAGCAGCCAAGACAATCCAGGGTTCACTGAAGCTTTCTTT. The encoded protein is CASSQDNPGFTEAFF.

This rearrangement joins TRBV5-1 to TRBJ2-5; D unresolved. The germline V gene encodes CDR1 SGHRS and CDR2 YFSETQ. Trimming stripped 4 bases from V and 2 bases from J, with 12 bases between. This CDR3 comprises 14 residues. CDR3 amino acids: CASSPPVSQETQYF. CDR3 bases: TGCGCCAGCAGCCCACCGGTCAGTCAAGAGACCCAGTACTTC.